Shown below are 5 T cell receptor beta chains from a single sample sequenced in a study of T cell changes during pregnancy in multiple sclerosis. TCRdb keeps only in-frame clones here, not all; method: immunoSEQ multiplex PCR. This sample has 60,000 to 75,000 clones, with roughly 88% found just once. The sequencing here drew on peripheral blood, taken in the third trimester of pregnancy. The receptors stem from a female donor with multiple sclerosis, enrolled in a pregnancy study.

V and J are TRBV5-4 and TRBJ2-3, with D perhaps matching TRBD1 (6 bases). CDR1 SGHNT and CDR2 YYREEE come from the germline V gene (reference sequence). The CDR3 extends over 15 amino acids. V was shortened by 4 bases and J by 5 bases, with 17 bases between the two germline ends. The DNA for the CDR3 is TGTGCCAGCAGCACCCGCCTTAACAGGGTAGATACGCAGTATTTT. Translated, it gives CASSTRLNRVDTQYF.

The table lists this clone with a count of one. The chain combines TRBV13 with TRBJ1-1; D possibly corresponds to TRBD1 (5 bases). Germline values: CDR1 PRHDT, CDR2 FYEKMQ (reference sequence). The V gene lost 5 bases and the J gene lost 4 bases, with 17 bases spanning the gap. CDR3 length: 15 residues. CDR3 in DNA: TGTGCCAGCAGCCGAGGTGCAGGGTATGGCACTGAAGCTTTCTTT. As protein: CASSRGAGYGTEAFF.

This chain uses TRBV4-3 with TRBJ2-3, with TRBD2 as a possible D gene (5 bases). The CDR3 consists of 15 residues. CDR1 and CDR2 (germline): LGHNA, YSLEER. V shed 0 bases and J shed 0 bases, with 7 bases lying between them. CDR3 DNA: TGCGCCAGCAGCCAAGATGAGGGTAGCACAGATACGCAGTATTTT. As protein: CASSQDEGSTDTQYF.

The rearrangement uses TRBV7-2 and TRBJ2-3, with D perhaps matching TRBD1 (6 bases). Trimming removed 3 bases from V and 9 bases from J, with 13 bases in between. From germline, CDR1 is SGHTA and CDR2 FQGNSA. The CDR3 extends over 13 amino acids. CDR3 residues: CASSLRDKSTQYF. In nucleotides, the CDR3 is TGTGCCAGCAGCTTGAGGGACAAGAGCACGCAGTATTTT.

The chain combines TRBV25-1 with TRBJ1-5; D may be TRBD1 (5 bases). V dropped 4 bases and J dropped 2 bases, with 15 bases sitting between them. Germline loops: CDR1 MGHDK, CDR2 SYGVNS. The CDR3 totals 16 residues. CDR3 sequence reads: CASSVYWGLGNQPQHF. The CDR3 nucleotides read TGTGCCAGCAGTGTCTATTGGGGCCTGGGCAATCAGCCCCAGCATTTT.